This T cell receptor (beta chain) is from a study of neurological immune-mediated disorders. One entry per CDR3 protein results from TCRdb running MiXCR on the 5' RACE reads. The sample shows about 90,000 distinct CDR3 sequences, less than 15% of them seen only once. The time point is: longitudinal time-point 2. The unsorted libraries had their origin in 2 million PBMCs stored at -80 C. Germline CDR1 DFQATT, CDR2 SNEGSKA (reference sequence). V dropped 0 bases and J dropped 4 bases, with 15 bases sitting between them. The CDR3 contains 15 residues. Many counts were recorded for this clonotype. What it binds is not known. Points from the study as a whole: The study found the most TCR clonal expansion in HTLV-1-associated myelopathy and the least in multiple sclerosis, below healthy controls.

The sample taken for sequencing was PBMCs. The rearrangement joins TRBV20-1 to TRBJ1-1; weak D call: TRBD1 (5 bases). This receptor was identified in a female donor with HTLV-1-associated myelopathy (HAM/TSP). The CDR3 region is CSARDFRARGTEAFF. In nucleotides, the CDR3 is TGCAGTGCTAGAGATTTTAGAGCAAGGGGCACTGAAGCTTTCTTT.